These T cell receptor beta chains were read from a single sample in a study of T cell responses to AZD1222 COVID-19 vaccine. Generated by immunoSEQ multiplex PCR, the TCRdb table keeps only in-frame clones and is missing some. In the table there are over 110,000 clones, about 90% of which are singletons. The sample here was peripheral blood, taken on day 0 of AZD1222 vaccination. Receptors were obtained from an adult in good health. The CDR3 runs from the conserved cysteine through the conserved F or W. A D gene is named only where the DNA matches it firmly. Rows may omit the clone size; those that give it use once, few, many or a size class.

>TRBJ1-2|TRBV5-6|14|TRBD1|.
TGTGCCAGCGCTTCAGGGGGTATCGGCGTAGGCTACACCTTC
CASASGGIGVGYTF
>TRBJ1-4|TRBV11-2|14|.|once
TGTGCCAGCAGCTTATCGACAGGCGGTGAAAAACTGTTTTTT
CASSLSTGGEKLFF
>TRBJ2-5|TRBV6-2/TRBV6-3|14|.|.
TGTGCCAGCAGTTTCCAACAGGGACAAGAGACCCAGTACTTC
CASSFQQGQETQYF
>TRBJ2-7|TRBV6-2/TRBV6-3|16|TRBD2|.
TGTGCCAGCAGTCTCCCGGGACTAGCCAGACCCGGCGAGCAGTACTTC
CASSLPGLARPGEQYF
>TRBJ1-1|TRBV10-3|12|.|once
TGTGCCATCAGTGGACAGAACACTGAAGCTTTCTTT
CAISGQNTEAFF
>TRBJ2-4|TRBV3-1/TRBV3-2|15|.|.
TGTGCCAGCAGCCAAGCCCGGGGGCTAGAAAACATTCAGTACTTC
CASSQARGLENIQYF
>TRBJ2-7|TRBV6-6|14|.|.
TGTGCCAGCAGTCCCACTGACGAGGACTACGAGCAGTACTTC
CASSPTDEDYEQYF
>TRBJ1-1|TRBV19|15|.|.
TGTGCCAGTAACGACCCTCGGGGGGTGAACACTGAAGCTTTCTTT
CASNDPRGVNTEAFF
>TRBJ1-6|TRBV21-1|16|.|.
TGTGCCAGCAGCAAAAGCGGGGGTTCGGGGAATTCACCCCTCCACTTT
CASSKSGGSGNSPLHF
>TRBJ1-4|TRBV4-3|14|TRBD1|.
TGCGCCAGCAGCCAGAGGGACAGGGGCGGGAAACTGTTTTTT
CASSQRDRGGKLFF
>TRBJ2-3|TRBV18|12|.|.
TGTGCCAGCTCACCACCCGGGGATACGCAGTATTTT
CASSPPGDTQYF
>TRBJ2-4|TRBV19|14|.|.
TGTGCCAGTAGTATTGGGGGGTTTGGAAACATTCAGTACTTC
CASSIGGFGNIQYF
>TRBJ1-1|TRBV30|11|.|.
TGTGCCTTACACCGGGACACTGAAGCTTTCTTT
CALHRDTEAFF
>TRBJ1-1|TRBV19|13|.|.
TGTGCCAGTTCCCGGGCCGCGATGACTGAAGCTTTCTTT
CASSRAAMTEAFF
>TRBJ1-5|TRBV19|14|.|.
TGTGCCAGTAGTATTCAGGGCAGCAATCAGCCCCAGCATTTT
CASSIQGSNQPQHF
>TRBJ1-5|TRBV2|15|.|.
TGTGCCAGCAGGAGCCGACGCCCGGGGAATCAGCCCCAGCATTTT
CASRSRRPGNQPQHF